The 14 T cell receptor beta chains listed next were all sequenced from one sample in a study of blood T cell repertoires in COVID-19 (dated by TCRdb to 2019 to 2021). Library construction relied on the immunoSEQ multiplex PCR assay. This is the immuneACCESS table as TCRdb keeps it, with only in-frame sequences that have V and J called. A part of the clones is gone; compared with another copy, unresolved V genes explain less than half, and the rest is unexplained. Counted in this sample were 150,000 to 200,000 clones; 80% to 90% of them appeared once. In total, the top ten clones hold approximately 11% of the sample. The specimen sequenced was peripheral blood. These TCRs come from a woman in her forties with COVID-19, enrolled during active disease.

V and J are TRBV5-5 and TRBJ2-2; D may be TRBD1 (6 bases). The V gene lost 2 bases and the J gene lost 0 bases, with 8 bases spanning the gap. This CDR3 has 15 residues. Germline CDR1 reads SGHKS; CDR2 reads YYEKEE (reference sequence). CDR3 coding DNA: TGTGCCAGCAGCTTTAGGACAGCGAACACCGGGGAGCTGTTTTTT. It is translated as CASSFRTANTGELFF.

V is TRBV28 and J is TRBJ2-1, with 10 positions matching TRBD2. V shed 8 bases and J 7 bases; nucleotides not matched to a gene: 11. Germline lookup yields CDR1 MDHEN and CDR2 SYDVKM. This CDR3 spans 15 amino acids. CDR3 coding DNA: TGTGCCAGCGAAAGCGGGAGGGCTTTAGGGAATGAGCAGTTCTTC. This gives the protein CASESGRALGNEQFF.

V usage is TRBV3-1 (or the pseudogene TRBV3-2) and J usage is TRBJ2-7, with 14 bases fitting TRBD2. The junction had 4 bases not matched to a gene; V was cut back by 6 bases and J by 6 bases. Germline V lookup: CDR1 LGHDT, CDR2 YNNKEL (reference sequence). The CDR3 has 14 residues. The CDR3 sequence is CASRGTSGSSEQYF. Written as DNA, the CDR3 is TGTGCCAGCAGGGGGACTAGCGGGAGTTCCGAGCAGTACTTC.

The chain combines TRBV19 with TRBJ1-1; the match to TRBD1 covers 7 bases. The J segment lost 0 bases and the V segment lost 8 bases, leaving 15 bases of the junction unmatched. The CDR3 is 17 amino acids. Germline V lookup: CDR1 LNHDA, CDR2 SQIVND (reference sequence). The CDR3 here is CASHSLSRGKMNTEAFF. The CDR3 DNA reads TGTGCCAGTCATTCTCTGAGCAGGGGGAAGATGAACACTGAAGCTTTCTTT. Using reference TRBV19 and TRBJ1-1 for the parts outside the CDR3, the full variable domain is DGGITQSPKYLFRKEGQNVTLSCEQNLNHDAMYWYRQDPGQGLRLIYYSQIVNDFQKGDIAEGYSVSREKKESFPLTVTSAQKNPTAFYLCASHSLSRGKMNTEAFFGQGTRLTVV.

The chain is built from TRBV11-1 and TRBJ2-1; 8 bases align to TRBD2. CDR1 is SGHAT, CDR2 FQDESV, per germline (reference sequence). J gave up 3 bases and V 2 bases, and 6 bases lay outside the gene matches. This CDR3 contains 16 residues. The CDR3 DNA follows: TGTGCCAGCAGCTTATTCGGGCGGGGGGTCTACAATGAGCAGTTCTTC. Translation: CASSLFGRGVYNEQFF.

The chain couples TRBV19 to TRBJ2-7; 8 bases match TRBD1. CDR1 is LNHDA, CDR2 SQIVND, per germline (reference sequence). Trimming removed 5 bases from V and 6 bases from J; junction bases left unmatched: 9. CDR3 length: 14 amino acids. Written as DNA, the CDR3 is TGTGCCAGTAGTCGGGACAGGTCGTGTTCCGAGCAGTACGTC. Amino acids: CASSRDRSCSEQYV.

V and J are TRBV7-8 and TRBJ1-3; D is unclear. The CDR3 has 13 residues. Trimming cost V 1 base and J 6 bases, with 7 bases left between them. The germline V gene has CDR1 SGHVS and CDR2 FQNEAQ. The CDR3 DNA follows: TGTGCCAGCAGCTTAGTTTTATCAAACACCATATATTTT. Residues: CASSLVLSNTIYF.

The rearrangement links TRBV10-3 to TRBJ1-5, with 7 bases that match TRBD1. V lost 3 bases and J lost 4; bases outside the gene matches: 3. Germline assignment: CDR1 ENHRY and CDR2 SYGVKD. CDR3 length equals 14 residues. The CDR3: CAISDTQGNQPQHF. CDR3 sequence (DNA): TGTGCCATCAGTGATACACAGGGGAATCAGCCCCAGCATTTT.

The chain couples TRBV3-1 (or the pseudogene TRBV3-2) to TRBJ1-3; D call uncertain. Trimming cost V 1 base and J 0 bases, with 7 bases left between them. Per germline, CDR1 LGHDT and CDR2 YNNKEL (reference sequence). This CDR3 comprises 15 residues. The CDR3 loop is CASSQGVSSGNTIYF. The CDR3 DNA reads TGTGCCAGCAGCCAAGGAGTAAGCTCTGGAAACACCATATATTTT.

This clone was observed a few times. The CDR3 spells CASRDSFYNEQFF. The CDR3 DNA follows: TGTGCCAGTAGGGACTCCTTCTACAATGAGCAGTTCTTC. The chain uses TRBV19 and TRBJ2-1; tentatively, D is TRBD2 (5 bases). V lost 6 bases and J 3 bases, leaving 9 bases between the germline ends. This CDR3 is 13 amino acids long. From germline, CDR1 is LNHDA and CDR2 SQIVND (reference sequence).

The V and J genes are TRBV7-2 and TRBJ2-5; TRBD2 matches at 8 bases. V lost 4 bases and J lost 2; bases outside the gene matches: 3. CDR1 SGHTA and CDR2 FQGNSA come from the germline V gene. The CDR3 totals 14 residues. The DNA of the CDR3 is TGTGCCAGCAGCTATAGCGGGAAACAAGAGACCCAGTACTTC. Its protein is CASSYSGKQETQYF.

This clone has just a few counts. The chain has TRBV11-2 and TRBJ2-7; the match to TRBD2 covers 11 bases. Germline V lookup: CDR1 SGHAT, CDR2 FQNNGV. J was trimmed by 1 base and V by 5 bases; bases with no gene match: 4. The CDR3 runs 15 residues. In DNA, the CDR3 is TGTGCCAGCAGCCTACTAGCGGGAGCATCCTACGAGCAGTACTTC. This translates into CASSLLAGASYEQYF.

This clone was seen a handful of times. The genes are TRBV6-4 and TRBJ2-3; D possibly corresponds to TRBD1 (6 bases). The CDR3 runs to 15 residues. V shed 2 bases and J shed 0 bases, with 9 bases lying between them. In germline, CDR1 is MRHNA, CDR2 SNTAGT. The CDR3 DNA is TGTGCCAGCAGTGACGGGGGCTTTAGCACAGATACGCAGTATTTT. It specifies CASSDGGFSTDTQYF.

The CDR3 DNA is TGTGCCAGCATCGACACCGGGGAGCTGTTTTTT. Protein: CASIDTGELFF. The V and J genes are TRBV28 and TRBJ2-2, with D hard to call. This CDR3 has 11 residues. Germline V gives CDR1 MDHEN, CDR2 SYDVKM. V was pared by 7 bases and J by 3 bases, with 3 bases between. The full variable domain, its missing parts supplied by reference TRBV28 and TRBJ2-2, is DVKVTQSSRYLVKRTGEKVFLECVQDMDHENMFWYRQDPGLGLRLIYFSYDVKMKEKGDIPEGYSVSREKKERFSLILESASTNQTSMYLCASIDTGELFFGEGSRLTVL.